The source of this TCR beta chain is a study of cytomegalovirus exposure and HLA in healthy donors. Primers for the PCR totalled 60 Vbeta and 13 Jbeta. TCRdb's copy holds only in-frame clones and misses some; the assay was immunoSEQ multiplex PCR. The repertoire table contains fewer than 150,000 clones. V lost 2 bases, J lost 15 bases, and 10 bases stayed unmatched. The CDR3 covers 13 residues. In germline, CDR1 is MDHEN, CDR2 SYDVKM. This sequence originates from a man aged 18 to 29 in good health and CMV-seronegative. The V call is TRBV28, the J call TRBJ2-1; 7 positions match TRBD1. The sample taken for sequencing was PBMCs. CDR3 coding DNA: TGTGCCAGCAGTTTAGGTAGCCAGGGGGTCGCGTTCTTC. It translates to CASSLGSQGVAFF.